The text below deals with one T cell receptor (beta chain). Its antigen is unidentified. These data are taken from a study of T cell therapy after organ transplantation. Study as a whole: CMV-specific T cells, median 1.92 x 10^8, were given as 2 to 6 intravenous infusions. 4 to 8 weeks after therapy completion, short-term post-therapy blood was collected. Findings and caveats of the study: In nonresponders, large pretherapy expansions changed minimally after therapy. CD8 clonality fold change after therapy inversely tracked pretherapy clonality.

Assay used: immunoSEQ multiplex PCR; TCRdb lists only in-frame clones, some missing. The table lists fewer than 25,000 clones, around 80% of them singletons. With 0 bases removed from V and 3 bases from J, the gap between germline ends came to 9 bases. In germline, CDR1 is LGHNA, CDR2 YNFKEQ. The CDR3 extends over 14 amino acids. Time point indicated: 4-8 weeks after completion of therapy. This chain connects TRBV4-2 to TRBJ2-7, with D tentatively TRBD1 (6 bases). This TCR was sampled from a human patient who had received a solid organ transplant and had CMV disease. Some T cells may be supplied by the graft donor. This material consisted of CD8+ T cells from blood, taken after autologous CMV-specific T cell therapy. The CDR3 is CASSQEQGGYEQYF. CDR3 nucleotides: TGTGCCAGCAGCCAAGAACAAGGGGGCTACGAGCAGTACTTC.